This T cell receptor beta chain was identified during a study of T cells after yellow fever vaccination. Overall study context: For low cell numbers, libraries were made with SMART-Seq v4 Ultra Low Input.

This clonotype showed up just a few times. Its specificity is not known. Whole-study results and caveats: Weaker, the secondary response peaked sooner, at day 5 versus 15. Most clones from primary vaccination were detected again post-booster (96% CD4, 88% CD8). A small proportion of clonotypes was detected in both the CD4 and CD8 compartments.

TCRdb redid the calling of the 5' RACE reads with MiXCR, one entry per CDR3 protein. This sample carries about 300,000 distinct CDR3 sequences, around 6.8% of them seen once, and the ten largest clones take 15% to 20%. V lost 2 bases, J lost 0 bases, and 4 bases stayed unmatched. Germline V gene lookup returns CDR1 SGHTA and CDR2 FQGNSA. The CDR3 contains 16 residues. The clonotype comes from a man aged 18 to 29 who received the YFV17D yellow fever vaccine. The source material was PBMCs, sampled approximately 40 days after the first yellow fever vaccination. The chain is built from TRBV7-2 and TRBJ1-1, with 9 nucleotides matching TRBD1. The CDR3, as DNA: TGTGCCAGCAGCTTAAGGACAGGGGACATGAACACTGAAGCTTTCTTT. Translation: CASSLRTGDMNTEAFF.